The entry below gives a single TCR beta chain sequence along with its context. Its antigen is undetermined. The sample comes from a study of cytomegalovirus exposure and HLA in healthy donors. Study results and caveats: Excluded: some indistinguishable V segments such as TRBV6-2 and TRBV6-3.

Looked up from germline, CDR1 is ENHRY and CDR2 is SYGVKD. Between the trimmed V and J ends, which lost 11 bases and 0 bases, there was a span of 16 bases. CDR3 length: 14 amino acids. With 60 Vbeta and 13 Jbeta primers, the PCR was carried out. The data were produced by immunoSEQ multiplex PCR, yet TCRdb's version contains in-frame clones alone and is incomplete. The data contain around 100,000 clones, approximately 72% of them seen just once; the ten biggest clones take up 13% to 15%. The chain recombines TRBV10-3 with TRBJ1-1; D perhaps matches TRBD1 (6 bases). The sequence was obtained from a male donor in good health and CMV-seropositive. The sample taken for sequencing was PBMCs. CDR3 DNA: TGTGCCTCTAAAGAGGGGGGGTTGAACACTGAAGCTTTCTTT. Translated: CASKEGGLNTEAFF.